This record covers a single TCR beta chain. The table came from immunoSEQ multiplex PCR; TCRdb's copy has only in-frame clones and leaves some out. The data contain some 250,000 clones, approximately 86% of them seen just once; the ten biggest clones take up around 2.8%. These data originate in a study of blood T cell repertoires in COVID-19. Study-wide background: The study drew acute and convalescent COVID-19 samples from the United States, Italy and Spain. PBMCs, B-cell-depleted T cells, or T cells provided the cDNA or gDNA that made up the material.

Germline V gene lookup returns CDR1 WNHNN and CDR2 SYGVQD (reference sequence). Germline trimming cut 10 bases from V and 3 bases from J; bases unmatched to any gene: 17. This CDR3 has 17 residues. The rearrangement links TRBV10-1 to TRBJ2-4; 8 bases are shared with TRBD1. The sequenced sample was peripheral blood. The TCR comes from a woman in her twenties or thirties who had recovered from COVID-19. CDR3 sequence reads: CAITDCRDRIHKNIQYF. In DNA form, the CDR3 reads TGCGCCATAACCGACTGCAGGGACAGGATCCACAAAAACATTCAGTACTTC.